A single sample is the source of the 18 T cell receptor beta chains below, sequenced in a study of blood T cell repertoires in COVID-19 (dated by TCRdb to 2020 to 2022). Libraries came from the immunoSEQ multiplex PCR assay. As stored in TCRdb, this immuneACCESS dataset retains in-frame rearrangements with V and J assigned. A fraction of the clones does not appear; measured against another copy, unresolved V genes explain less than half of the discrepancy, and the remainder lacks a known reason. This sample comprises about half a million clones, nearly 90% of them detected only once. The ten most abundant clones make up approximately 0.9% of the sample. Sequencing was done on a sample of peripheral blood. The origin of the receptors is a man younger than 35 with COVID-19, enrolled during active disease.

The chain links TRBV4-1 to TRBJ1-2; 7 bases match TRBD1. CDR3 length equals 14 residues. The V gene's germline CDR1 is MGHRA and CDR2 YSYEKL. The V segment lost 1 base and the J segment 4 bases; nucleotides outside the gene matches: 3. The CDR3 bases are TGCGCCAGCAGCCAAGGGCAGGGGGGCTATGGCTACACCTTC. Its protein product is CASSQGQGGYGYTF.

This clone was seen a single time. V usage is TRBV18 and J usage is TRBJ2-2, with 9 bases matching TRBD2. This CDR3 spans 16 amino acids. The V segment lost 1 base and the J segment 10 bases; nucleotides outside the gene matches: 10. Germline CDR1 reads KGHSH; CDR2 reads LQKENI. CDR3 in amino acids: CASSPRILAGLEELFF. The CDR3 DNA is TGTGCCAGCTCACCACGGATCCTAGCGGGATTAGAGGAGCTGTTTTTT.

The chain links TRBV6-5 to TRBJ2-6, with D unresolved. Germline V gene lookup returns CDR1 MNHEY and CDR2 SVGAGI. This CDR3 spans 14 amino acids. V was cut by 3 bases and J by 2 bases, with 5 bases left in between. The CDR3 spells CASSYEAGANVLTF. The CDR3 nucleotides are TGTGCCAGCAGTTATGAGGCTGGGGCCAACGTCCTGACTTTC.

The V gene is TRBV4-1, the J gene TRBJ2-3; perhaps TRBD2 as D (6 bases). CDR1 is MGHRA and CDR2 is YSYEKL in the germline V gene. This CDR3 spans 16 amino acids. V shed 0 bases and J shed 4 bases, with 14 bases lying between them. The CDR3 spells CASSQEAGRGADTQYF. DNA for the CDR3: TGCGCCAGCAGCCAAGAGGCAGGGCGGGGCGCAGATACGCAGTATTTT.

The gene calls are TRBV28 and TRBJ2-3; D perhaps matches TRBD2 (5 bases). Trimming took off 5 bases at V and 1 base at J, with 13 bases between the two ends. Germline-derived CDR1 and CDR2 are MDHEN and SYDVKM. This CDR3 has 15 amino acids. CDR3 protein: CASSPLGVRTDTQYF. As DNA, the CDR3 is TGTGCCAGCAGTCCCCTCGGGGTTCGCACAGATACGCAGTATTTT.

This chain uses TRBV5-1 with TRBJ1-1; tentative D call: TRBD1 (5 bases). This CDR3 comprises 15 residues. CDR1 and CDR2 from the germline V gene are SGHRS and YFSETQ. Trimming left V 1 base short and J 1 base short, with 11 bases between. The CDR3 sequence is CASSLKADRNTEAFF. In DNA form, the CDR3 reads TGCGCCAGCAGCTTGAAGGCTGACAGGAACACTGAAGCTTTCTTT.

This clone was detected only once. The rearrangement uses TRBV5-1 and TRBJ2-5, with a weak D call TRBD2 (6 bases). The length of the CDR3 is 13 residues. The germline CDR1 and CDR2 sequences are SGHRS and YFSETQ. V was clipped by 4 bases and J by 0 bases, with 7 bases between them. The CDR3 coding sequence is TGCGCCAGCAGCCGGGGGTACCAAGAGACCCAGTACTTC. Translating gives CASSRGYQETQYF.

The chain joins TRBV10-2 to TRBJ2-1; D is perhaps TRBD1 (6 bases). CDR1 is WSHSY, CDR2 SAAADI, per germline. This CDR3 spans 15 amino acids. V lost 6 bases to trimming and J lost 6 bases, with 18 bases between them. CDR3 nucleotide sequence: TGCGCCAGCAGGACGTCTGGGACACCCGCCAATGAGCAGTTCTTC. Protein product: CASRTSGTPANEQFF.

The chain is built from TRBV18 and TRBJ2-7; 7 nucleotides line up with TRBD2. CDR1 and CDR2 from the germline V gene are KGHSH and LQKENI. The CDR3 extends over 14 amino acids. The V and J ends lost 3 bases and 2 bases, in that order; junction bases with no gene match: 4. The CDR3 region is CASSPGGSAYEQYF. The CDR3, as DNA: TGTGCCAGCTCACCGGGCGGGAGTGCCTACGAGCAGTACTTC.

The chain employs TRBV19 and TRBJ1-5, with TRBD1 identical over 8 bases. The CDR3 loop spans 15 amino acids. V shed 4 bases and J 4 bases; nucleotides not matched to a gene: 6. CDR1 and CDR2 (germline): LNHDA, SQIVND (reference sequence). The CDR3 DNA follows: TGTGCCAGTAGTAAAGACAGGGGCGCTAATCAGCCCCAGCATTTT. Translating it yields CASSKDRGANQPQHF.

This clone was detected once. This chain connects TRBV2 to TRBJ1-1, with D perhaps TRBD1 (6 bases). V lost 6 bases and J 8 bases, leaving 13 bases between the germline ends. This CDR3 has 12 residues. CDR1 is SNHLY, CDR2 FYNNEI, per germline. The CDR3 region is CASSATGTEAFF. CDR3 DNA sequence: TGTGCCAGCAGCGCCACCGGGACAGAAGCTTTCTTT.

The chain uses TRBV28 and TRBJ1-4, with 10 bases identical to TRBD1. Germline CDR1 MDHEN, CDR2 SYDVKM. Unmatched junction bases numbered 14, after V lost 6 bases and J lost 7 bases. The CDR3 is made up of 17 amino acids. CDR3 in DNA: TGTGCCAGCAGCTACCACCACGAAGGGACAGGGGCTGAAAAACTGTTTTTT. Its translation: CASSYHHEGTGAEKLFF.

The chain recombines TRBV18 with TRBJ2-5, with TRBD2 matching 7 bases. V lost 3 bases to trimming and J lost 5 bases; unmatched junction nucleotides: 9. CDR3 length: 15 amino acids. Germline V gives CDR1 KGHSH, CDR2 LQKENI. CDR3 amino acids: CASSPPLRGGETQYF. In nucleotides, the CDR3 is TGTGCCAGCTCACCTCCCCTCCGGGGAGGGGAGACCCAGTACTTC.

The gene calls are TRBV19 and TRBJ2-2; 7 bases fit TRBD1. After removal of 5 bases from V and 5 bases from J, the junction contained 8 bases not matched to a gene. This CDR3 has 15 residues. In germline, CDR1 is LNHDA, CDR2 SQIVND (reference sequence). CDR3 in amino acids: CASSYGQVGTGELFF. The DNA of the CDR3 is TGTGCCAGTAGTTACGGACAGGTGGGGACCGGGGAGCTGTTTTTT.

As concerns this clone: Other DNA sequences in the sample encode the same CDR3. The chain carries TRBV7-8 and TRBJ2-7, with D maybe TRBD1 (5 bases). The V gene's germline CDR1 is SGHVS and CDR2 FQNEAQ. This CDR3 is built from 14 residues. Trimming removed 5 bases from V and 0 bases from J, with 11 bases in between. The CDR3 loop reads CASSPPDSSYEQYF. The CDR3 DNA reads TGTGCCAGCAGCCCTCCCGACAGCTCCTACGAGCAGTACTTC. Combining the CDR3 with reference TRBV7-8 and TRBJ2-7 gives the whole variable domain GAGVSQSPRYKVAKRGQDVALRCDPISGHVSLFWYQQALGQGPEFLTYFQNEAQLDKSGLPSDRFFAERPEGSVSTLKIQRTQQEDSAVYLCASSPPDSSYEQYFGPGTRLTVT.

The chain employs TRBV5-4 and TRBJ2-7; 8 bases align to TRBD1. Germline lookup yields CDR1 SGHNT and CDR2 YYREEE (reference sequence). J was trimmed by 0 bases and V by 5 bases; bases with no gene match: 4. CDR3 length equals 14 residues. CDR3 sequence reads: CASRPGQASYEQYF. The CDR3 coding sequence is TGTGCCAGCAGACCGGGACAGGCCTCCTACGAGCAGTACTTC.

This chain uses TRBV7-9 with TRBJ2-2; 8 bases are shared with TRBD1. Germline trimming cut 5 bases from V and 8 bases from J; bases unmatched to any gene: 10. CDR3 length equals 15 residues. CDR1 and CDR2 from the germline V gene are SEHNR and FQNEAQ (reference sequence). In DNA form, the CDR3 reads TGTGCCAGCAGCACACCGACAGGGGCTCTGGGGGAGCTGTTTTTT. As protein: CASSTPTGALGELFF.

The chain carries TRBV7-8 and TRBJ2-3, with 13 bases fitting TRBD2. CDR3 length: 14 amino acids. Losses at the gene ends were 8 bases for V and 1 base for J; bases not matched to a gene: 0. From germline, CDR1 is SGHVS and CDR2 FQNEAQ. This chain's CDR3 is CASGTSGGTDTQYF. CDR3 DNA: TGTGCCAGCGGGACTAGCGGGGGCACAGATACGCAGTATTTT.